Sequencing of this T cell receptor (beta chain) was carried out in a study of cytomegalovirus exposure and HLA in healthy donors. Study-wide points: In a later analysis, at a false discovery rate of 0.05, roughly 16,000 TCR beta sequences matched HLA alleles. Later, an analysis found that common viral pathogens appeared to be linked with several of the most significant clusters.

This CDR3 spans 14 amino acids. Vbeta (60) and Jbeta (13) primers were used in the PCR. Clones were read by immunoSEQ multiplex PCR, and TCRdb kept only the in-frame ones, dropping some. This sample has about 160,000 clones, with roughly 80% found just once. This clone was counted once. Its antigen is undetermined. This receptor was obtained from a male donor in good health and CMV-seronegative. The sample comprised PBMCs. The chain carries TRBV12-1 and TRBJ2-3; TRBD2, as called in the table, went unchecked against the DNA. TRBV12-1 is tagged as a pseudogene. The CDR3 protein is CASREGREADTQYF. In DNA form, the CDR3 reads TGTGCCAGCCGCGAGGGGCGGGAGGCAGATACGCAGTATTTT.